This note documents a single T cell receptor (beta chain) sequence. This PCR relied on a set of 60 Vbeta primers and 13 Jbeta primers. TCRdb's table, derived via immunoSEQ multiplex PCR, lists solely in-frame clones and lacks some. The sample has over 150,000 clones, more than 75% seen once; the top ten hold roughly 13%. The source of the sample is a study of cytomegalovirus exposure and HLA in healthy donors. V trimming: 6 bases; J trimming: 8 bases; junction bases outside the gene matches: 5. The CDR3 totals 12 residues. From germline, CDR1 is SNHLY and CDR2 FYNNEI. This clonotype was obtained from a man aged 25 to 40 in good health and CMV-seropositive. Sequenced: PBMCs. The chain joins TRBV2 to TRBJ1-2; 8 bases are a match to TRBD1. This CDR3 is CASRSDRAGYTF. The CDR3 bases are TGTGCCAGCAGGTCGGACAGGGCGGGCTACACCTTC.